A selection of T cell receptor beta chains follows, all from one sample in a study of blood T cells in healthy people across ages. TCRdb reanalysed the 5' RACE reads using MiXCR and keeps one entry per CDR3 protein. The table shows hundreds of thousands of distinct CDR3 sequences, with about 21% occurring only once. Sequencing used blood. These receptors originate from a man between 65 and 85 years old in good health. The CDR3 runs from the conserved cysteine through the conserved F or W. A D gene is named only where the DNA matches it firmly. Clone size, where shown, is once, few, many, or a class for clones that have expanded.

-,TRBJ2-7,TRBV6-5,TRBD2,CASSPGGLGSYEQYF,TGTGCCAGCAGTCCCGGCGGACTAGGGTCCTACGAGCAGTACTTC
few,TRBJ2-1,TRBV4-3,-,CASSHQDNEQFF,TGCGCCAGCAGCCACCAGGACAATGAGCAGTTCTTC
few,TRBJ2-7,TRBV27,TRBD2,CASSTRGGYEQYF,TGTGCCAGCTCCACCCGGGGGGGGTACGAGCAGTACTTC
few,TRBJ1-1,TRBV6-2/TRBV6-3,-,CASSRGGLNTEAFF,TGTGCCAGCAGTCGTGGGGGGCTGAACACTGAAGCTTTCTTT
few,TRBJ2-3,TRBV6-1,TRBD2,CASSENVGSSGSLDTQYF,TGTGCCAGCAGTGAAAATGTGGGGTCTAGCGGGAGTTTGGATACGCAGTATTTT
-,TRBJ2-1,TRBV7-7,TRBD1,CANSTGTGVNEQFF,TGTGCTAACAGCACCGGGACAGGGGTCAATGAGCAGTTCTTC
few,TRBJ2-7,TRBV7-2,TRBD1,CASSFGTAAGYEQYF,TGTGCCAGCAGCTTCGGGACAGCCGCCGGCTACGAGCAGTACTTC
few,TRBJ2-2,TRBV6-1,TRBD2,CASTSGSSSNTGELFF,TGTGCCAGCACTAGCGGGAGCTCCTCGAACACCGGGGAGCTGTTTTTT
-,TRBJ2-2,TRBV6-1,-,CASSGQGRVTGELFF,TGTGCCAGCAGTGGACAGGGGAGGGTCACCGGGGAGCTGTTTTTT
many,TRBJ2-6,TRBV6-2/TRBV6-3,-,CASRGSTYRANVLTF,TGTGCCAGCAGAGGGAGCACGTATAGGGCCAACGTCCTGACTTTC
many,TRBJ2-5,TRBV28,TRBD1,CASSLSTGGRETQYF,TGTGCCAGCAGTTTGTCGACAGGGGGACGGGAGACCCAGTACTTC
-,TRBJ1-4,TRBV2,-,CASRTGLGDEKLFF,TGTGCCAGCAGGACTGGACTAGGGGATGAAAAACTGTTTTTT
-,TRBJ1-6,TRBV5-1,TRBD1,CASSLADRDNSPLHF,TGCGCCAGCAGCTTGGCCGACAGGGACAATTCACCCCTCCACTTT
few,TRBJ2-5,TRBV28,TRBD1,CASSSSLDRGRKETQYF,TGTGCCAGCAGTTCTTCACTTGACAGGGGGCGGAAGGAGACCCAGTACTTC
-,TRBJ2-7,TRBV12-3/TRBV12-4,-,CASTLQGSSYEQYF,TGTGCCAGCACCTTGCAAGGAAGCTCCTACGAGCAGTACTTC
few,TRBJ2-2,TRBV3-1,-,CASSQELSQGSTGELFF,TGTGCCAGCAGCCAAGAGTTAAGCCAGGGGAGCACCGGGGAGCTGTTTTTT
few,TRBJ2-3,TRBV30,TRBD2,CAHSGSLTDTQYF,TGTGCCCATAGCGGGAGTCTGACAGATACGCAGTATTTT
-,TRBJ2-7,TRBV3-1,TRBD1,CASSQAAGGGYEQYF,TGTGCCAGCAGCCAAGCTGCAGGGGGCGGTTACGAGCAGTACTTC
-,TRBJ2-7,TRBV20-1,-,CSVGFNEQYF,TGCAGTGTGGGTTTTAACGAGCAGTACTTC
-,TRBJ1-1,TRBV10-3,TRBD1,CAISERGTALLGNTEAFF,TGTGCCATCAGTGAGCGCGGGACAGCCCTGTTGGGGAACACTGAAGCTTTCTTT
-,TRBJ2-1,TRBV20-1,TRBD2,CSALYSGRESFF,TGCAGTGCTCTCTATAGCGGGAGGGAGTCCTTCTTC
few,TRBJ2-4,TRBV6-5,-,CASSSRSLNVDVPDIQYF,TGTGCCAGCAGTTCTCGTTCGCTCAATGTAGATGTTCCGGACATTCAGTACTTC